This T cell receptor (beta chain) was profiled in a study of T cells after yellow fever vaccination. Regarding the study as a whole: FACS-sorted repertoires might harbor abundant contaminating clonotypes from the bulk population. Most clones from primary vaccination were detected again post-booster (roughly 96% CD4, about 85% CD8).

V lost 3 bases, J lost 5 bases, and 7 bases lay in between. The length of the CDR3 is 12 residues. In germline, CDR1 is ENHRY, CDR2 SYGVKD. TCRdb re-analysed the 5' RACE reads in MiXCR, keeping a single row per CDR3 protein. Of about 42,000 distinct CDR3 sequences in the sample, 5% to 7% were seen once. Many counts were recorded for this clonotype. The V and J genes are TRBV10-3 and TRBJ2-5, with D uncertain. Sequenced material: PBMCs, either bulk or a sorted T-cell subset (CD4+, CD8+, memory, or dextramer-sorted; not recorded which), taken 45 days after the yellow fever booster vaccination. This clonotype was obtained from a man aged 30 to 39 who received the YFV17D yellow fever vaccine. CDR3 region: CAISDGRETQYF. In nucleotides, the CDR3 is TGTGCCATCAGTGATGGGCGGGAGACCCAGTACTTC.